A single TCR beta chain is shown here with its context. Antigen specificity is unknown. At one boundary the junction diverges from the germline segment, which might be a read error. The sample is drawn from a study of metastatic and nonmetastatic thyroid tumors. Whole-study context: For malignant and benign thyroid patients, tumor or nodule tissue and blood were the sources whose repertoires were compared.

Ahead of thyroid surgery, no patient had received treatment of any kind. In the authors' workflow: A classifier for distant metastasis in papillary thyroid cancer was constructed using CDR3 differences observed across clinicopathological groups. TCRdb recomputed clones from the PCR reads via MiXCR. The V and J calls reflect TCRdb's pipeline rather than the authors' work. Of roughly 89,000 clones in the sample, approximately 13% were seen once. Notes on the study in general: Significantly greater TCR beta diversity was reportedly found in malignant thyroid tumors than in benign nodules (in blood and tumor).

The CDR3 is 17 amino acids. Germline CDR1 reads MNHEY; CDR2 reads SMNVEV (reference sequence). The chain joins TRBV27 to TRBJ2-7; 7 bases fit TRBD1. The sequencing sample was made of tumor tissue. The clonotype was recovered from a female donor with papillary thyroid cancer or a benign thyroid nodule (not recorded which). Some clones in this sample may be carry-over from other donors' samples. CDR3 sequence: CANSSTLDRDSSYEQYF. The CDR3 region has the DNA TGTGCCAACAGTTCCACCCTCGACAGGGACAGCTCCTACGAGCAGTACTTC.